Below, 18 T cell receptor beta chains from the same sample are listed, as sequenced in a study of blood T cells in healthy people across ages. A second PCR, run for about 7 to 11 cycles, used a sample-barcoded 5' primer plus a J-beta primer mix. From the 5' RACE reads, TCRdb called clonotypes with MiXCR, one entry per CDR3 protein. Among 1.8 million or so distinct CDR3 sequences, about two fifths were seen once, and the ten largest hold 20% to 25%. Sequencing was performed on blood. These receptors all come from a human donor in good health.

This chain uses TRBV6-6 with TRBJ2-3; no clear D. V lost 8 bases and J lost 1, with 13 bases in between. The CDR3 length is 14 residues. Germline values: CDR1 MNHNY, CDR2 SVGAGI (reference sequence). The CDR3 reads CASQWAGRTDTQYF. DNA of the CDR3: TGTGCCAGCCAATGGGCAGGCCGCACAGATACGCAGTATTTT.

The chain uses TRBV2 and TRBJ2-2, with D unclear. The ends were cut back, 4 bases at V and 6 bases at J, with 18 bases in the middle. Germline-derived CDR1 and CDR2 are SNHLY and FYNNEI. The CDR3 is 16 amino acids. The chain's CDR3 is CASSVQGRVSAGELFF. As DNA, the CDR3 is TGTGCCAGCAGTGTGCAAGGGCGCGTCTCAGCCGGGGAGCTGTTTTTT.

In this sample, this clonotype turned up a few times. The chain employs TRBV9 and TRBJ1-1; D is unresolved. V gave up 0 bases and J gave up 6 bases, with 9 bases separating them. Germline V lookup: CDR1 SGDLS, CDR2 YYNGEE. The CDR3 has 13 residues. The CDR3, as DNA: TGTGCCAGCAGCGTAGGCCCGGAGGCTGAAGCTTTCTTT. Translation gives CASSVGPEAEAFF.

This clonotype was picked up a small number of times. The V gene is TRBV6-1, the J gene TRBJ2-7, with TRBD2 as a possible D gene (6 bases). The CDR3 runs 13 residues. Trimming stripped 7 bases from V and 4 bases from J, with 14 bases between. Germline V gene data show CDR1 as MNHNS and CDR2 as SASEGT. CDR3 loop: CASTLLSGYEQYF. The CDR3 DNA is TGTGCCAGCACTCTCCTTAGCGGATACGAGCAGTACTTC.

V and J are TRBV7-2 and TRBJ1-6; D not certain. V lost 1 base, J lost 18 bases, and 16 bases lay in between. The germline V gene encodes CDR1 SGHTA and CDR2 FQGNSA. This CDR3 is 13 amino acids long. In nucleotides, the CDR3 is TGTGCCAGCAGCTTAGAACTGGGATCCGAAACCCACTTT. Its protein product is CASSLELGSETHF.

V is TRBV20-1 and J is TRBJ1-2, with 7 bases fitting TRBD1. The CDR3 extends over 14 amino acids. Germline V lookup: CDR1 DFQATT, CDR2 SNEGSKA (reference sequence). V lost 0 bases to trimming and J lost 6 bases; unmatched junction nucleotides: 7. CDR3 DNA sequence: TGCAGTGCTAGAGAATGGCAGGGGGTAAATGGCTACACCTTC. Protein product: CSAREWQGVNGYTF.

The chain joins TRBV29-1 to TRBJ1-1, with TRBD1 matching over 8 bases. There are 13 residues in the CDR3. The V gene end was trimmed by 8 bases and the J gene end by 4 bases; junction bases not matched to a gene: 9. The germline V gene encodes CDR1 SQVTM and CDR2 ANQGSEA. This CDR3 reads CSYRTGPSTEAFF. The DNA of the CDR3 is TGCAGCTACCGGACAGGGCCTAGCACTGAAGCTTTCTTT.

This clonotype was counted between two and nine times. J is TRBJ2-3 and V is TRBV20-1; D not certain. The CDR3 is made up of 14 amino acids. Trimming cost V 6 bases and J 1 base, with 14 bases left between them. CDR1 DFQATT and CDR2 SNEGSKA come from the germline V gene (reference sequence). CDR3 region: CSAQDTWGTDTQYF. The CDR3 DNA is TGCAGTGCCCAAGACACTTGGGGCACAGATACGCAGTATTTT.

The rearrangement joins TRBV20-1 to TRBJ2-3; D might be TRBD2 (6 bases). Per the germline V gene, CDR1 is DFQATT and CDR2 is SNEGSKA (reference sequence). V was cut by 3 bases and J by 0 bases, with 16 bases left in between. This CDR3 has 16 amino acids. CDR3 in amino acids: CSASGVGGKSTDTQYF. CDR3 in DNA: TGCAGTGCTAGCGGCGTTGGGGGGAAAAGCACAGATACGCAGTATTTT.

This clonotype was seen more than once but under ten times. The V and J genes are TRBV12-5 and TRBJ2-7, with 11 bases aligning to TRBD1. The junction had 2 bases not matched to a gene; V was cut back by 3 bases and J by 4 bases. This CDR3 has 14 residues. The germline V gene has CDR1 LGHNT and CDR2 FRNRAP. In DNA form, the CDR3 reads TGTGCTAGTGGTTTAGGGACAGGGGGTTACGAGCAGTACTTC. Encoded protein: CASGLGTGGYEQYF.

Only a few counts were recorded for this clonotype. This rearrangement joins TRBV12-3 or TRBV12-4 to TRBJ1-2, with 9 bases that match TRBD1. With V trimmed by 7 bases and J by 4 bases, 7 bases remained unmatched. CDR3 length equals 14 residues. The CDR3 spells CASTGTGKFYGYTF. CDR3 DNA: TGTGCCAGCACCGGGACAGGGAAGTTCTATGGCTACACCTTC.

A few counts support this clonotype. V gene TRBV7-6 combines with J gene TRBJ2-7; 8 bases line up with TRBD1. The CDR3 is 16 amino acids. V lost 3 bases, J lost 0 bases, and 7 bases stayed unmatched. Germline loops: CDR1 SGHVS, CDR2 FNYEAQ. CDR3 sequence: CASSFTDRGLSYEQYF. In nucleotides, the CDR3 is TGTGCCAGCAGCTTTACCGACAGGGGACTCTCCTACGAGCAGTACTTC.

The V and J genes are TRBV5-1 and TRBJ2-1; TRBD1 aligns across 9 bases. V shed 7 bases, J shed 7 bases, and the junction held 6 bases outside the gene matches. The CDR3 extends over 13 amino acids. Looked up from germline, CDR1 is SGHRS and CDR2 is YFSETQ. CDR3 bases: TGCGCCAGCCACACAGGGGGCAAAAATGAGCAGTTCTTC. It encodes CASHTGGKNEQFF.

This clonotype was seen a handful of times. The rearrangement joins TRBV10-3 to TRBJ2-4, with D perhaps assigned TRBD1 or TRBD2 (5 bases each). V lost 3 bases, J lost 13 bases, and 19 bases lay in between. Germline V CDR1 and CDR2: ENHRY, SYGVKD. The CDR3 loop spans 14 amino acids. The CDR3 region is CAISESQGGREQYF. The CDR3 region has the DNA TGTGCCATCAGTGAATCGCAGGGTGGTAGGGAGCAGTACTTC.

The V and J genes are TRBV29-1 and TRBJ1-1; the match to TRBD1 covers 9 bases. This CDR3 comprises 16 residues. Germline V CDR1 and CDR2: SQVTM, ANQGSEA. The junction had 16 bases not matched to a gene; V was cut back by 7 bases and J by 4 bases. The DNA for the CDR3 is TGCAGCGCCCAAGGAGGGACAGGGCGTCTGAGCACTGAAGCTTTCTTT. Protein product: CSAQGGTGRLSTEAFF. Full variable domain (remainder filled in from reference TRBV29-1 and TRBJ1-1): SAVISQKPSRDICQRGTSLTIQCQVDSQVTMMFWYRQQPGQSLTLIATANQGSEATYESGFVIDKFPISRPNLTFSTLTVSNMSPEDSSIYLCSAQGGTGRLSTEAFFGQGTRLTVV.

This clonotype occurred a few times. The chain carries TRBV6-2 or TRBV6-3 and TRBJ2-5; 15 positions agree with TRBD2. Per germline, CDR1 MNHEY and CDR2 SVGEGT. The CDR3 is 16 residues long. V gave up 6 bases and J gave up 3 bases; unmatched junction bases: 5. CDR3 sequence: CASRPGLAGGKETQYF. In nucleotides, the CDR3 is TGTGCCAGCAGACCCGGACTAGCGGGGGGGAAAGAGACCCAGTACTTC.

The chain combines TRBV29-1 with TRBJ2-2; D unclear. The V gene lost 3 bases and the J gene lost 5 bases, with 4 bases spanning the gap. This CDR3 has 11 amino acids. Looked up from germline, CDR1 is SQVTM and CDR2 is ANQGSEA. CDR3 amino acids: CSVESTGELFF. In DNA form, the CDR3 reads TGCAGCGTTGAGTCTACCGGGGAGCTGTTTTTT.

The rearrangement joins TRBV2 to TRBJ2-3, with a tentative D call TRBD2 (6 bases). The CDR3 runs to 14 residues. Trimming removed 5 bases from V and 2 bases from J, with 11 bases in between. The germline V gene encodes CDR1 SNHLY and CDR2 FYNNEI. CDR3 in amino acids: CASSKLANTDTQYF. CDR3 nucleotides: TGTGCCAGCAGTAAACTAGCTAACACAGATACGCAGTATTTT.